This T cell receptor beta chain was identified in a study of OX40 agonist ivuxolimab in advanced cancers. Study in general: With a range of roughly 20 to 80, age averaged roughly 60 years, and 75% to 90% were male. Patients with prior anti-PD-1, anti-PD-L1 or anti-CTLA-4 therapy were eligible; 35% to 50% had some. Study-wide results and limits: Relative to CD4+ cells, CD8+ T cells on average had more expanded clones. Dosing at 0.1 to 3.0 mg/kg was accompanied by clonal expansion of CD4+ and CD8+ blood T cells by week 6.

A word on this clone: Its specificity is not known.

The assay was immunoSEQ multiplex PCR, and TCRdb's table has in-frame clones only and misses some. The profile shows around 47,000 clones, 80% of them singletons. The CDR3 loop spans 15 amino acids. The V and J ends lost 8 bases and 5 bases respectively, with 21 bases between them. Germline CDR1 reads SEHNR; CDR2 reads FQNEAQ (reference sequence). The chain uses TRBV7-9 and TRBJ1-1, with D hard to call. This specimen consisted of CD4+ or CD8+ T cells sorted from blood, obtained in a trial of the OX40 agonist ivuxolimab. The receptor was derived from an adult with an advanced solid tumor such as melanoma, head and neck, liver or kidney cancer. CDR3 nucleotides: TGTGCCAGCGCCTTTTATTACGGCGATAGGACTGAAGCTTTCTTT. Translation gives CASAFYYGDRTEAFF.